What follows describes a single T cell receptor beta chain. Its antigen remains undetermined. Nothing much larger sits one base from this clone, and base qualities are not available. Library construction relied on RT-PCR. Sequencing relied on an Illumina HiSeq 2500. TCRdb reanalyzed the raw reads on its own, using fastp at Q25 for trimming and MiXCR for clone calling, and kept in-frame beta chains. For every CDR3 protein sequence, its rows merge into one entry that carries the most common genes and DNA. The sample data list 550,000 to 650,000 distinct CDR3 sequences, and approximately 12% of these were observed just once. The leading ten clones occupy about 10% of the sample. This sample is part of a study of response to subunit inactivated influenza vaccine listed by TCRdb under 2018. As for the study more broadly: To follow how T cells responded to a trivalent subunit inactivated influenza vaccine, the researchers relied on deep quantitative profiling of the T cell receptor repertoire.

Broader findings and caveats from the paper: The authors suggested that each seasonal influenza vaccination may recruit only a limited number of new T cells.

The sequence was collected from a man in his fifties or sixties who received an inactivated influenza vaccine. Donor details come from another sample of the same person, matched by shared clones. Source: PBMCs from blood, taken on the day of vaccination.

CDR3 reads: CSAQTGRSYEQYF. The DNA sequence is TGCAGCGCACAGACAGGGAGGTCCTACGAGCAGTACTTC. Recombination linked TRBV29-1 to TRBJ2-7; TRBD1 is a weak D gene call, 7 bases matching. The germline V gene yields SQVTM for CDR1 and ANQGSEA for CDR2. V was cut back by 7 bases and J by 1 base, leaving a gap of 14 bases between them. The CDR3 holds 13 amino acids from the cysteine to the phenylalanine. Left in the record is the CDR3 DNA by itself, 39 bases read in frame from the first base.